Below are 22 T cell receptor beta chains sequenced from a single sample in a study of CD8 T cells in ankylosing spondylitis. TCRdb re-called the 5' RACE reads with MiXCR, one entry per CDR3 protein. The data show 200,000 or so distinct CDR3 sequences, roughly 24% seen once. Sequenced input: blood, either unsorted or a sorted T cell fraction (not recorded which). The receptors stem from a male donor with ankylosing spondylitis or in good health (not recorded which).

CDR3 sequence reads: CAISGREGGTEAFF. CDR3 DNA sequence: TGTGCCATCAGTGGTCGGGAAGGTGGCACTGAAGCTTTCTTT. The chain is built from TRBV10-3 and TRBJ1-1; D is unclear. Trimming left V 4 bases short and J 4 bases short, with 13 bases between. The CDR3 is made up of 14 amino acids. The germline CDR1 and CDR2 sequences are ENHRY and SYGVKD.

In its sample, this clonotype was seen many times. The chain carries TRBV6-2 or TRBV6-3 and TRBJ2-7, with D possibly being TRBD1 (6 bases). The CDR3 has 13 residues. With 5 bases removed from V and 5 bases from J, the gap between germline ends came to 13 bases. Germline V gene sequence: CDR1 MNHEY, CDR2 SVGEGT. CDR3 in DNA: TGTGCCAGCAGTCCCACAGGGTTCGACGAGCAGTACTTC. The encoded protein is CASSPTGFDEQYF.

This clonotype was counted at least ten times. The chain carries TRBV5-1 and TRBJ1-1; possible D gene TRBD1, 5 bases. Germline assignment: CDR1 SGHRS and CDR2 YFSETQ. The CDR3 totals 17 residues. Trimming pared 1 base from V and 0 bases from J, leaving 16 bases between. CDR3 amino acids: CASSLQAGSIMNTEAFF. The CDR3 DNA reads TGCGCCAGCAGCTTGCAGGCAGGGTCTATAATGAACACTGAAGCTTTCTTT.

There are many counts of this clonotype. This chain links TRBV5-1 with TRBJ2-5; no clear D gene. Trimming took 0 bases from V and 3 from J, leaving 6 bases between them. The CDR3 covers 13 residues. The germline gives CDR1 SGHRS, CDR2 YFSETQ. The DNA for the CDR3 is TGCGCCAGCAGCTTGGGGACCGAAGAGACCCAGTACTTC. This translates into CASSLGTEETQYF.

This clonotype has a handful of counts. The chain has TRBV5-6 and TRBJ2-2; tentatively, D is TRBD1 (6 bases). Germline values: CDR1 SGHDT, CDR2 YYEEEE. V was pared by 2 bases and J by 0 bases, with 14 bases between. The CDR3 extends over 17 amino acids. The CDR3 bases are TGTGCCAGCAGCTTAAGAGGACAGAGGACGAACACCGGGGAGCTGTTTTTT. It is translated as CASSLRGQRTNTGELFF.

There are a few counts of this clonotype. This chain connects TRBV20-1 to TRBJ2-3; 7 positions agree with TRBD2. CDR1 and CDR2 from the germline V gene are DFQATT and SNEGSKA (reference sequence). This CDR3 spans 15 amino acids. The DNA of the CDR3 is TGCATCTGCACGGGCGGGAGTCGTGTCACAGATACGCAGTATTTT. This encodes CICTGGSRVTDTQYF.

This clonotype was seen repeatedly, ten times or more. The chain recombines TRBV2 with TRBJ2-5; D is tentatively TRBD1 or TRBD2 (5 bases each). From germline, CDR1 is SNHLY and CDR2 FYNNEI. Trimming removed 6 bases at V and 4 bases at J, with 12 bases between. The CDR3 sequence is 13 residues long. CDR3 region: CASRPGTGETQYF. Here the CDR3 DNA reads TGTGCCAGCAGGCCCGGGACGGGAGAGACCCAGTACTTC.

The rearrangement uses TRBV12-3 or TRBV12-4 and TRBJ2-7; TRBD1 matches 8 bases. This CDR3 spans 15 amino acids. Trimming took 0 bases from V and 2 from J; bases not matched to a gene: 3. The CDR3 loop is CASSLAGQATYEQYF. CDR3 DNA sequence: TGTGCCAGCAGTTTAGCGGGACAGGCTACCTACGAGCAGTACTTC.

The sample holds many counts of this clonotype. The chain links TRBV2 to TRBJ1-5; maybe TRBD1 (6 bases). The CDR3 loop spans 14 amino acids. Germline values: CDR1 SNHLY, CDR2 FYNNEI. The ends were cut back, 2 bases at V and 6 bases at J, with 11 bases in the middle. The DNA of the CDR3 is TGTGCCAGCAGTGAAAGCGGCAGGGGTCAGCCCCAGCATTTT. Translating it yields CASSESGRGQPQHF.

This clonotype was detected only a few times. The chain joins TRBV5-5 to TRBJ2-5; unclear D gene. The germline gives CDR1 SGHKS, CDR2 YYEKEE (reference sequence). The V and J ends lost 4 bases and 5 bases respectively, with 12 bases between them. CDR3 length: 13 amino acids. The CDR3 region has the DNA TGTGCCAGCAGCCTTACAGCTTGGGAGACCCAGTACTTC. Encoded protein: CASSLTAWETQYF. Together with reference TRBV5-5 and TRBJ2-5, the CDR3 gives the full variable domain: DAGVTQSPTHLIKTRGQQVTLRCSPISGHKSVSWYQQVLGQGPQFIFQYYEKEERGRGNFPDRFSARQFPNYSSELNVNALLLGDSALYLCASSLTAWETQYFGPGTRLLVL.

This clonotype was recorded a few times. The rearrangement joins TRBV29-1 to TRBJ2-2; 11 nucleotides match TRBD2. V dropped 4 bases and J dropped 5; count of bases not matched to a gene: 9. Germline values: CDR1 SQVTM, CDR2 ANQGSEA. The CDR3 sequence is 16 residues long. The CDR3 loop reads CSVGLLAGERTGELFF. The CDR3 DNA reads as TGCAGCGTTGGCCTACTAGCGGGAGAGAGGACCGGGGAGCTGTTTTTT.

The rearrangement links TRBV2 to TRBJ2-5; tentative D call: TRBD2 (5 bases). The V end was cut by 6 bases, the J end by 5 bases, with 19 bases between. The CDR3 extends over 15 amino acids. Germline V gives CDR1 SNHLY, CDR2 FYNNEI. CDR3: CASSNKGAIGETQYF. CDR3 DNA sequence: TGTGCCAGCAGCAACAAGGGAGCTATAGGGGAGACCCAGTACTTC.

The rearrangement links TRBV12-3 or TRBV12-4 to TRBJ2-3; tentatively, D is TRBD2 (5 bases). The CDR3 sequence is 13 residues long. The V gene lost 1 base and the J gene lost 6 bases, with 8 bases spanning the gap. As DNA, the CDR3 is TGTGCCAGCAGTTTAGGGCGGAGGGATACGCAGTATTTT. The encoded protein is CASSLGRRDTQYF.

The CDR3 here is CSVENKGRNNSPLHF. CDR3 nucleotides: TGCAGCGTTGAAAATAAGGGCAGGAATAATTCACCCCTCCACTTT. This sequence joins TRBV29-1 and TRBJ1-6, with unresolved D. The CDR3 contains 15 residues. The V gene lost 2 bases and the J gene lost 5 bases, with 13 bases spanning the gap. Germline V gene lookup returns CDR1 SQVTM and CDR2 ANQGSEA.

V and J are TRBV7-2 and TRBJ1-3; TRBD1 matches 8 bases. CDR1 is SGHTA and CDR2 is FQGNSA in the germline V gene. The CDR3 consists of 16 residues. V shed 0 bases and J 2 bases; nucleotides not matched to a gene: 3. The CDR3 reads CASSLALDRAGNTIYF. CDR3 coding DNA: TGTGCCAGCAGCTTAGCCTTGGACAGGGCTGGAAACACCATATATTTT.

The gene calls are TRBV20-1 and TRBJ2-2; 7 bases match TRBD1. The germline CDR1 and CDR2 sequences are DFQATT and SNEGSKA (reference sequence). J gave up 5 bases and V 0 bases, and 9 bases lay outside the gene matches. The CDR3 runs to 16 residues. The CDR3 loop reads CSARDLQGERTGELFF. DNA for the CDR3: TGCAGTGCTAGAGACTTGCAGGGGGAGAGGACCGGGGAGCTGTTTTTT.

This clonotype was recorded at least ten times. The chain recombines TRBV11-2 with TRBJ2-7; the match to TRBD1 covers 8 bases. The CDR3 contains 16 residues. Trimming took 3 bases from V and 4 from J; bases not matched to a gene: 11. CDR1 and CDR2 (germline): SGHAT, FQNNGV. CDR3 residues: CASSFSDRVERYEQYF. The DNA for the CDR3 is TGTGCCAGCAGCTTTTCGGACAGGGTCGAACGGTACGAGCAGTACTTC.

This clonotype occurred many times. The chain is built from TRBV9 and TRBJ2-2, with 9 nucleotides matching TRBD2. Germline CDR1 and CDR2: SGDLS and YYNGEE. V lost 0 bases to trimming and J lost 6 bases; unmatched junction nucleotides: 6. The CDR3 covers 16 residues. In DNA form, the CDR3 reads TGTGCCAGCAGCGTAGTCGCGGGAGGGTTCCCCGGGGAGCTGTTTTTT. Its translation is CASSVVAGGFPGELFF.

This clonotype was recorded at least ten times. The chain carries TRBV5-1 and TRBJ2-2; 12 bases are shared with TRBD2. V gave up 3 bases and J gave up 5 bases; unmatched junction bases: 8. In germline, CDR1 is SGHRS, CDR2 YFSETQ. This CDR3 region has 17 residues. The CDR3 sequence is CASSWRTSGTRTGELFF. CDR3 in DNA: TGCGCCAGCAGCTGGCGGACTAGCGGGACACGAACCGGGGAGCTGTTTTTT.

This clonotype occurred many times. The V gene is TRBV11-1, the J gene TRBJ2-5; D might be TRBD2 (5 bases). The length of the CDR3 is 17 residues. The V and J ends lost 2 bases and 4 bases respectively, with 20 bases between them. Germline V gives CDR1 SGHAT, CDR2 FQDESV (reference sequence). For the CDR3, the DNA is TGTGCCAGCAGCTTAAACGGGAATAGCGAGCATTCAGAGACCCAGTACTTC. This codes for CASSLNGNSEHSETQYF.

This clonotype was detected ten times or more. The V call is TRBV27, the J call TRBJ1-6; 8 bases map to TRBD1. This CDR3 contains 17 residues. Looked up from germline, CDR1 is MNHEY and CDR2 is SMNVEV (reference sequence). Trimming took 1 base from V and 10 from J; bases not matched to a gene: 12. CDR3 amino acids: CASSLYPLTGGSSPLHF. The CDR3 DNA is TGTGCCAGCAGTTTATACCCCCTTACAGGGGGTAGCTCACCCCTCCACTTT.

The CDR3 sequence: CASSRTGDAYNEQFF. In nucleotides, the CDR3 is TGTGCCAGCAGCCGGACAGGAGACGCCTACAATGAGCAGTTCTTC. This rearrangement joins TRBV6-1 to TRBJ2-1, with 7 positions matching TRBD1. The CDR3 is 15 residues long. CDR1 MNHNS and CDR2 SASEGT come from the germline V gene. J gave up 2 bases and V 6 bases, and 7 bases lay outside the gene matches.